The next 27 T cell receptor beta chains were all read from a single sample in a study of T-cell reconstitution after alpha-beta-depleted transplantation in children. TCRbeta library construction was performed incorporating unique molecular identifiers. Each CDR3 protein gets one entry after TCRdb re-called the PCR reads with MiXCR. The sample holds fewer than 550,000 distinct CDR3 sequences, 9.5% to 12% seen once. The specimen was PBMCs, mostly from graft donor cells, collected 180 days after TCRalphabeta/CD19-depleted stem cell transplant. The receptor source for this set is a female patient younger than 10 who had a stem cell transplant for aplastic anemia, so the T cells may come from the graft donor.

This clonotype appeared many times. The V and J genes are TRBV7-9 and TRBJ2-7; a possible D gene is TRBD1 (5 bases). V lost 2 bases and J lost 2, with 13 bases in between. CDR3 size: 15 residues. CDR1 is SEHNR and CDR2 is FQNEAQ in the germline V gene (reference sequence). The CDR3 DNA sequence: TGTGCCAGCAGCTTAATAAGGGGATTGACCTACGAGCAGTACTTC. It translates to CASSLIRGLTYEQYF.

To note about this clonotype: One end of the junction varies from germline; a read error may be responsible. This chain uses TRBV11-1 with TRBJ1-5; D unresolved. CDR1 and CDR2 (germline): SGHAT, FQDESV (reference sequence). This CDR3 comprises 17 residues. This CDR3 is CSSSSSRNHGNNQPQHF. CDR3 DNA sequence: TGTTCCAGCAGCTCTAGCCGGAACCATGGGAATAATCAGCCCCAGCATTTT.

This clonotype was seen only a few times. CDR3 nucleotides: TGTGCCAGCAGCGACGGACTAGGGTTCTACAATGAGCAGTTCTTC. Its translation: CASSDGLGFYNEQFF. The J gene is TRBJ2-1, the V gene TRBV7-6; 7 bases line up with TRBD2. Trimming at V came to 5 bases and at J to 3 bases, leaving 7 bases not matched to a gene. This CDR3 has 15 amino acids. Germline loops: CDR1 SGHVS, CDR2 FNYEAQ.

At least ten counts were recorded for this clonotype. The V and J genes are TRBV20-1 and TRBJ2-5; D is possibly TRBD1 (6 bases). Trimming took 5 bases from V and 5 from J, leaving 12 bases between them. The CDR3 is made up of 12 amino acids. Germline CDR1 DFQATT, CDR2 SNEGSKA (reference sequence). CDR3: CSAPNRVETQYF. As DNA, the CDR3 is TGCAGTGCTCCGAACAGGGTGGAGACCCAGTACTTC.

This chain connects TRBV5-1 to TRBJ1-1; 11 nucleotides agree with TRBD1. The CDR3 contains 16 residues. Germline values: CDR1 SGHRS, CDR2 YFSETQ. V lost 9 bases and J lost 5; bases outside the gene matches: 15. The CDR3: CATHAGTGGIRTEAFF. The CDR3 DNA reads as TGCGCCACCCATGCCGGGACAGGGGGAATTAGGACTGAAGCTTTCTTT.

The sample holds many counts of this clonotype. CDR3 sequence reads: CSATTSGGAEDTQYF. CDR3 DNA: TGCAGTGCTACCACTAGCGGGGGCGCAGAGGATACGCAGTATTTT. The chain recombines TRBV20-1 with TRBJ2-3; TRBD2 agrees at 11 bases. Losses at the gene ends were 4 bases for V and 6 bases for J; bases not matched to a gene: 9. Germline V lookup: CDR1 DFQATT, CDR2 SNEGSKA (reference sequence). The CDR3 extends over 15 amino acids.

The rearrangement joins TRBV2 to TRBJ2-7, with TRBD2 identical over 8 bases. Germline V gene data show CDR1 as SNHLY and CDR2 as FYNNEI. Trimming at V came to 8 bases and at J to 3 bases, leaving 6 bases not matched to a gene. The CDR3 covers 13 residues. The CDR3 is CASEREKFYEQYV. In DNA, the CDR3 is TGTGCCAGCGAGCGGGAGAAATTCTACGAGCAGTACGTC.

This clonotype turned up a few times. CDR3 loop: CASSLRRDYEKLFF. Written as DNA, the CDR3 is TGTGCCAGCAGTTTAAGACGGGATTATGAAAAACTGTTTTTT. The chain couples TRBV28 to TRBJ1-4; D gene uncertain. V gave up 2 bases and J gave up 6 bases, with 10 bases separating them. This CDR3 comprises 14 residues. From germline, CDR1 is MDHEN and CDR2 SYDVKM.

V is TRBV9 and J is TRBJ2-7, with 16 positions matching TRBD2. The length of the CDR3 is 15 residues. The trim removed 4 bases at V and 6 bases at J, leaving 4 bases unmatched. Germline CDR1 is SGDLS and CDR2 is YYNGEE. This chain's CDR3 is CASSPGLAGGSEQYV. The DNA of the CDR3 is TGTGCCAGCAGCCCGGGACTAGCGGGAGGGAGCGAGCAGTACGTC.

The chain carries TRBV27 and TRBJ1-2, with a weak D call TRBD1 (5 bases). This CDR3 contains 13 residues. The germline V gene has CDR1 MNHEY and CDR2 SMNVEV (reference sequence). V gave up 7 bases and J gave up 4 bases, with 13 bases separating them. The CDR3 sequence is CASTEGLGYGYTF. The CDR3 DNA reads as TGTGCCAGCACCGAGGGGCTGGGCTATGGCTACACCTTC.

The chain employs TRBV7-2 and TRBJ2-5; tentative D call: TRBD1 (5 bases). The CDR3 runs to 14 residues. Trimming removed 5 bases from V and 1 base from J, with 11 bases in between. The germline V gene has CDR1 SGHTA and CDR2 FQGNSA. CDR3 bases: TGTGCCAGCAGCAACTACAGGCTCCAAGAGACCCAGTACTTC. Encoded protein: CASSNYRLQETQYF.

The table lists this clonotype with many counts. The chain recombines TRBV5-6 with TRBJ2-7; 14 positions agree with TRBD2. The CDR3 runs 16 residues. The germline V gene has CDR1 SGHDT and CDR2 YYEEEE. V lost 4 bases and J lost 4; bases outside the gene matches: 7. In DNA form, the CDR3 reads TGTGCCAGCAGCCGCCCGGGACTAGCGGGAGAGTACGAGCAGTACTTC. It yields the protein CASSRPGLAGEYEQYF.

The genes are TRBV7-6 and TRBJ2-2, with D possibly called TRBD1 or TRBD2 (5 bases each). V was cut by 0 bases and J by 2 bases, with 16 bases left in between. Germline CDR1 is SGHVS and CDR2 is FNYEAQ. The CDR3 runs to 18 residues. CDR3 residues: CASSLAFVGTLNTGELFF. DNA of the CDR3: TGTGCCAGCAGCTTAGCGTTCGTAGGGACCCTTAACACCGGGGAGCTGTTTTTT.

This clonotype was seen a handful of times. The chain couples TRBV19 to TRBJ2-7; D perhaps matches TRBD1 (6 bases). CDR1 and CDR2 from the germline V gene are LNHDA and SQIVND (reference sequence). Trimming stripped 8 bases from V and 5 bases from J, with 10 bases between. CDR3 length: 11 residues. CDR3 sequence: CASGAGDEQYF. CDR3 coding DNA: TGTGCCAGTGGCGCAGGGGACGAGCAGTACTTC. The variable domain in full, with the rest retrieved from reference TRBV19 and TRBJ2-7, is DGGITQSPKYLFRKEGQNVTLSCEQNLNHDAMYWYRQDPGQGLRLIYYSQIVNDFQKGDIAEGYSVSREKKESFPLTVTSAQKNPTAFYLCASGAGDEQYFGPGTRLTVT.

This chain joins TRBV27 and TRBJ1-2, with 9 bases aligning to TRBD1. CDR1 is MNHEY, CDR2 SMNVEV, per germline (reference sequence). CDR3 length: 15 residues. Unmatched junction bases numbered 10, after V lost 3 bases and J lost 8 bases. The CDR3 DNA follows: TGTGCCAGCAGTTTGGGGACAGGGACCCTCGGGGGCTACACCTTC. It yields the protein CASSLGTGTLGGYTF.

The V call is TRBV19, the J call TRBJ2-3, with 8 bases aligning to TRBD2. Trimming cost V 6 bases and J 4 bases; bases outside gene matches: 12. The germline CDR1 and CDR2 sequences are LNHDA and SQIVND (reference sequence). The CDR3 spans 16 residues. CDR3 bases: TGTGCCAGTAGCCCCGTTCGCGGGGGGAGGGCAGATACGCAGTATTTT. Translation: CASSPVRGGRADTQYF.

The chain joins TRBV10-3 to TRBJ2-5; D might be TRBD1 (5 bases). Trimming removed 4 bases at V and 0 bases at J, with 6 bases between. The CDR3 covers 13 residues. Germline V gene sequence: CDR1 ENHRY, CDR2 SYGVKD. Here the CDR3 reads CAISGQYQETQYF. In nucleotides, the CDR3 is TGTGCCATCAGTGGACAGTACCAAGAGACCCAGTACTTC.

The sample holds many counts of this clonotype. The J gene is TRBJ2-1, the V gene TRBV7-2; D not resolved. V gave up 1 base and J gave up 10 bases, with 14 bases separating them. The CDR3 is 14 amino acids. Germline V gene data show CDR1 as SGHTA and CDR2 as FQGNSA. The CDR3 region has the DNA TGTGCCAGCAGCTTAGGGCGCACCGTCAGGGAGCAGTTCTTC. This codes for CASSLGRTVREQFF.

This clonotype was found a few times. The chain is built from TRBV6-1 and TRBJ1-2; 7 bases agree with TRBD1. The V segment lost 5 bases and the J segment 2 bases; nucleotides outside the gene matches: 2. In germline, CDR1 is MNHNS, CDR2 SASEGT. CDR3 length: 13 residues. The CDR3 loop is CASSTTGNYGYTF. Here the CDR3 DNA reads TGTGCCAGCAGTACGACAGGGAACTATGGCTACACCTTC.

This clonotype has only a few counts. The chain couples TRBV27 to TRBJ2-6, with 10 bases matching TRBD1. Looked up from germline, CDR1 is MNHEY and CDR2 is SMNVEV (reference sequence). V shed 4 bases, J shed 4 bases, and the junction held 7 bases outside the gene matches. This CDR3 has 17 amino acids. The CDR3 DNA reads TGTGCCAGCAGTTCCCGGACAGGGGGTTCCGGGGCCAACGTCCTGACTTTC. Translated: CASSSRTGGSGANVLTF.

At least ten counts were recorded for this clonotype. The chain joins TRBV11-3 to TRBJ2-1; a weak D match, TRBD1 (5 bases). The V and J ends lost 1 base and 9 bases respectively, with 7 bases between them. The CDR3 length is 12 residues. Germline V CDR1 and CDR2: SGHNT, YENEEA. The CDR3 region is CASSLAQGEQFF. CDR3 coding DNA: TGTGCCAGCAGCTTAGCCCAGGGTGAGCAGTTCTTC. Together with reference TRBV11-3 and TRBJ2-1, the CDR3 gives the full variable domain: EAGVVQSPRYKIIEKKQPVAFWCNPISGHNTLYWYLQNLGQGPELLIRYENEEAVDDSQLPKDRFSAERLKGVDSTLKIQPAELGDSAVYLCASSLAQGEQFFGPGTRLTVL.

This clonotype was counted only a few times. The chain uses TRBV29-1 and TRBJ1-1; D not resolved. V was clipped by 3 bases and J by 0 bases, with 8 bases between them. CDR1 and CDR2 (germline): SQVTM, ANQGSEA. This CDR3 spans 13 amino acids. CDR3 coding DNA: TGCAGCGTTGAGGCAATAATGAACACTGAAGCTTTCTTT. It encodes CSVEAIMNTEAFF. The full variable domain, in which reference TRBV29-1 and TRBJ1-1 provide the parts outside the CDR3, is SAVISQKPSRDICQRGTSLTIQCQVDSQVTMMFWYRQQPGQSLTLIATANQGSEATYESGFVIDKFPISRPNLTFSTLTVSNMSPEDSSIYLCSVEAIMNTEAFFGQGTRLTVV.

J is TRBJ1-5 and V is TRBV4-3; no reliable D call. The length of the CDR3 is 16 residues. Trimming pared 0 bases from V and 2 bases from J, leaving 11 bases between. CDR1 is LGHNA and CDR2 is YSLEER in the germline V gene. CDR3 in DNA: TGCGCCAGCAGCCAAGATTGGGGTATCGGCAATCAGCCCCAGCATTTT. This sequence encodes CASSQDWGIGNQPQHF.

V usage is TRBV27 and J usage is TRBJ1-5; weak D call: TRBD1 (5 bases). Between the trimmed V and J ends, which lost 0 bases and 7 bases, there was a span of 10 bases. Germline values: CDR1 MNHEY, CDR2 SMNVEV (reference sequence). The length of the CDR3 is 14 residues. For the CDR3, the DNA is TGTGCCAGCAGTTTATCGGGGCTGGGACAGCCCCAGCATTTT. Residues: CASSLSGLGQPQHF.

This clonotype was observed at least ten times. The CDR3 DNA sequence: TGTGCCAGCACCTACAGGGGAGAGACCCAGTACTTC. Amino acids: CASTYRGETQYF. V usage is TRBV7-8 and J usage is TRBJ2-5, with 7 positions matching TRBD1. Germline loops: CDR1 SGHVS, CDR2 FQNEAQ. Trimming cost V 7 bases and J 4 bases; bases outside gene matches: 3. The CDR3 runs 12 residues.

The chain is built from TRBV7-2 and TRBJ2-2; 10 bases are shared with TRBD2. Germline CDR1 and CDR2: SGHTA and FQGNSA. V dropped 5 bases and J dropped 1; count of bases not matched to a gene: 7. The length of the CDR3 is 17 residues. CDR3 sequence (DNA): TGTGCCAGCAGCGTTCTGACTAGCGGGCGGAACACCGGGGAGCTGTTTTTT. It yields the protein CASSVLTSGRNTGELFF.

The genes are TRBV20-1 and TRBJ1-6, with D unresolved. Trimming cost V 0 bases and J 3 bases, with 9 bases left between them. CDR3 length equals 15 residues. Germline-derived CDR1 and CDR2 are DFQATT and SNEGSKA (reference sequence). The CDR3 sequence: CSARDQSHYNSPLHF. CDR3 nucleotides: TGCAGTGCTAGAGATCAAAGCCACTATAATTCACCCCTCCACTTT.